What follows is one T cell receptor beta chain and its context. The target antigen is unknown. TCRdb's copy holds only in-frame clones and misses some; the assay was immunoSEQ multiplex PCR. Of approximately 130,000 clones listed, around nine tenths are singletons. This entry belongs to a study of identifying expanded T cells in peripheral blood. General study points: Across healthy donors, higher total template counts meant significantly greater approximately 2-week count variance. Differentially abundant clones: roughly 1.2 between replicates, approximately 16 at approximately 14 days, around 20 at four.

This CDR3 comprises 16 residues. Germline CDR1 reads SGHTA; CDR2 reads FQGTGA. The V gene end was trimmed by 1 base and the J gene end by 2 bases; junction bases not matched to a gene: 6. The rearrangement joins TRBV7-3 to TRBJ2-3; 7 positions match TRBD2. The sample was blood. This TCR was sampled from a person aged 18-70 years in good health. In DNA form, the CDR3 reads TGTGCCAGCAGCTTAAATAAGGGACTAATCACAGATACGCAGTATTTT. This encodes CASSLNKGLITDTQYF.